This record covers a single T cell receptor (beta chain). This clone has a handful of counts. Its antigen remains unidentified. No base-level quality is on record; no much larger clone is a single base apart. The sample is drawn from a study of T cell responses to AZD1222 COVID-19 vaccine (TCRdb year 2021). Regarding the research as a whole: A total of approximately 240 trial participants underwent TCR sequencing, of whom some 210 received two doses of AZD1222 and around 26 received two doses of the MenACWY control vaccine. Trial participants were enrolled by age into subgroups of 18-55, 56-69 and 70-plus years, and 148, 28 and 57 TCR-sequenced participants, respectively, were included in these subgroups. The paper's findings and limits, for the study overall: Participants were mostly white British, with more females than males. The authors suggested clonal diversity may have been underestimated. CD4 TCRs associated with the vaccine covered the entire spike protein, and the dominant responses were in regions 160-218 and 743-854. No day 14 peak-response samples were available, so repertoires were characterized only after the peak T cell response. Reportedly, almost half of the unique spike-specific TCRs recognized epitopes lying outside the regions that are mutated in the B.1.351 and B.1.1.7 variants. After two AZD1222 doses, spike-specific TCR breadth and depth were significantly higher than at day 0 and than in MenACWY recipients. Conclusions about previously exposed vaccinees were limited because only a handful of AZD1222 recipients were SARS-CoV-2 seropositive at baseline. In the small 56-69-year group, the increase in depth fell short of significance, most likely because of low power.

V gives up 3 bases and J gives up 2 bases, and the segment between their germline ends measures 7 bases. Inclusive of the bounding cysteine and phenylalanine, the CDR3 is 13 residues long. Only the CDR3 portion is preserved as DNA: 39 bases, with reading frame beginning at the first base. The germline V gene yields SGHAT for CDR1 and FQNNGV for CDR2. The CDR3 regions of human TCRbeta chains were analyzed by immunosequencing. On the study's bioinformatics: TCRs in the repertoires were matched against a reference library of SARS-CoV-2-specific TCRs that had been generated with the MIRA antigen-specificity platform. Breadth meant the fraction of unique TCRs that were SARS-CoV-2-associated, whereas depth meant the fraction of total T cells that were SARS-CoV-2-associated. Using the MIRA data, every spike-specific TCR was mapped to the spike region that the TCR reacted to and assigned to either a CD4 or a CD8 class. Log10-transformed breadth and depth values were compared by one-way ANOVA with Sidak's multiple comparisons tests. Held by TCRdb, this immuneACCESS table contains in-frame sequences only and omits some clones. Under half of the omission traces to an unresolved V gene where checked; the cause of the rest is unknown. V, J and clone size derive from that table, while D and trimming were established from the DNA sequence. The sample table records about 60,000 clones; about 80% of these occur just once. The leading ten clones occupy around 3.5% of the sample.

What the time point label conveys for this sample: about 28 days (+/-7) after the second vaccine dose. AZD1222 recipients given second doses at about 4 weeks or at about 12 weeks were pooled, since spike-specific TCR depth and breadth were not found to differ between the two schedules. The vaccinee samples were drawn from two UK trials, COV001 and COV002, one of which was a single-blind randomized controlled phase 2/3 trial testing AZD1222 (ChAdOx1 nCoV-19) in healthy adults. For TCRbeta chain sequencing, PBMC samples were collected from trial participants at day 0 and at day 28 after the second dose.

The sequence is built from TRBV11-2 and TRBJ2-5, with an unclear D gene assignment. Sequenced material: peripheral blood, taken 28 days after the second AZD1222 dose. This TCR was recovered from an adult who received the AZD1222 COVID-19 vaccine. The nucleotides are TGTGCCAGCAGCTTGACTCCTCAAGAGACCCAGTACTTC. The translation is CASSLTPQETQYF.